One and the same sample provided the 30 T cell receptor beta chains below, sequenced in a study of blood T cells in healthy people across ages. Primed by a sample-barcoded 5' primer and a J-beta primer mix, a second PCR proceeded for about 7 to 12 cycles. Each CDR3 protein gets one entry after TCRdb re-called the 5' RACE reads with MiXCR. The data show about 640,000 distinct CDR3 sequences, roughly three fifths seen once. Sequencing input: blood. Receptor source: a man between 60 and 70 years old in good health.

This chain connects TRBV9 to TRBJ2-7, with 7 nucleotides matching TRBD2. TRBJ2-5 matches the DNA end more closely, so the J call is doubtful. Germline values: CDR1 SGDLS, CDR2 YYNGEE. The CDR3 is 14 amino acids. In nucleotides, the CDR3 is TGTGCCAGCAGCCGCGGGACTACGCTCGGGACCCAGTACTTC. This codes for CASSRGTTLGTQYF.

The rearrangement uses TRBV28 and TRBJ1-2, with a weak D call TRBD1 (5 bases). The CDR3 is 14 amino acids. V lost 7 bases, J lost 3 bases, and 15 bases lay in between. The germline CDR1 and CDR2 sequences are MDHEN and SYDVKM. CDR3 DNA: TGTGCCAGCACCAACGCGGGGGAGGACTATGGCTACACCTTC. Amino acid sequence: CASTNAGEDYGYTF.

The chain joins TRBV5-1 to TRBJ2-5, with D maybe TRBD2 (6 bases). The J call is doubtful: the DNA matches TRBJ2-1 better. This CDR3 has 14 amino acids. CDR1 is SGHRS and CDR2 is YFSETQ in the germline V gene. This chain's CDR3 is CASSRGTQQETQFF. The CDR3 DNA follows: TGCGCCAGCAGCCGGGGGACCCAGCAAGAGACCCAGTTCTTC.

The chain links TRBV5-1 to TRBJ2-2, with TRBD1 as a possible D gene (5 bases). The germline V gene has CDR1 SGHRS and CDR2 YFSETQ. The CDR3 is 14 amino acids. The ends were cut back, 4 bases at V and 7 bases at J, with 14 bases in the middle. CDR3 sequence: CASSPSPQGGELFF. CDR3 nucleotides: TGCGCCAGCAGCCCGAGTCCCCAGGGCGGGGAGCTGTTTTTT.

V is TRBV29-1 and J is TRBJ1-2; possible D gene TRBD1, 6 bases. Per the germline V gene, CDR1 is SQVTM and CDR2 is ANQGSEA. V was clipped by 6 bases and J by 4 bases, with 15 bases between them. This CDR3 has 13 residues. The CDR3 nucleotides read TGCAGCGTCCCAGCCGGGGGCATCTATGGCTACACCTTC. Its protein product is CSVPAGGIYGYTF.

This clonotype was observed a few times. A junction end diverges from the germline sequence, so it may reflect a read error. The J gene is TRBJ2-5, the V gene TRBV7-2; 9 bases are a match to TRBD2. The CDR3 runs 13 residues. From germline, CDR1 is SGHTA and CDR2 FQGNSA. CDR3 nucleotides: TGTGCCAGCACCTTAGCGGGGGCTGAGACCCAGTACTTC. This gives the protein CASTLAGAETQYF.

Written as DNA, the CDR3 is TGTGCCAGCAGCCTTGGCGGGGTAGCGGGCTCCGGGGAGCTGTTTTTT. This sequence encodes CASSLGGVAGSGELFF. The chain uses TRBV3-1 and TRBJ2-2; 7 bases match TRBD2. V lost 4 bases, J lost 6 bases, and 11 bases stayed unmatched. This CDR3 region has 16 residues. Per germline, CDR1 LGHDT and CDR2 YNNKEL (reference sequence). Based on the CDR3 plus reference TRBV3-1 and TRBJ2-2, the full variable domain is DTAVSQTPKYLVTQMGNDKSIKCEQNLGHDTMYWYKQDSKKFLKIMFSYNNKELIINETVPNRFSPKSPDKAHLNLHINSLELGDSAVYFCASSLGGVAGSGELFFGEGSRLTVL.

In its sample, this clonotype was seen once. CDR3 protein: CASSLSSGLNNSPLHF. In DNA form, the CDR3 reads TGTGCCAGCAGCTTATCATCAGGACTAAATAATTCACCCCTCCACTTT. The chain uses TRBV7-2 and TRBJ1-6; D not resolved. Looked up from germline, CDR1 is SGHTA and CDR2 is FQGNSA. This CDR3 contains 16 residues. Trimming cost V 2 bases and J 5 bases, with 13 bases left between them.

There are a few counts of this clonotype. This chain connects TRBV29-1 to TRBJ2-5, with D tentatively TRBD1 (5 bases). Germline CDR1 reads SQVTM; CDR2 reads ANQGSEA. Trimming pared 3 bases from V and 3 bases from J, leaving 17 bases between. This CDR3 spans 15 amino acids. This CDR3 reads CSVESWTQSKETQYF. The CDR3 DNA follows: TGCAGCGTTGAGTCATGGACACAATCAAAAGAGACCCAGTACTTC.

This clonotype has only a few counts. The CDR3 sequence: CASSPRWLSTDTQYF. The CDR3 nucleotides are TGTGCCAGCTCACCGAGGTGGCTTAGCACAGATACGCAGTATTTT. The chain recombines TRBV18 with TRBJ2-3; D call uncertain. Germline V lookup: CDR1 KGHSH, CDR2 LQKENI. V was cut by 3 bases and J by 0 bases, with 10 bases left in between. The CDR3 is 15 residues long.

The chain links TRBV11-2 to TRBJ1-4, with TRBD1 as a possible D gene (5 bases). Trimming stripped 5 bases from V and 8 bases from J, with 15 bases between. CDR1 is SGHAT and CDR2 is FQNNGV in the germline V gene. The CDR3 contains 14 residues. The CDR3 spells CASSPPAGGEKLFF. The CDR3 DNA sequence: TGTGCCAGCAGCCCACCGGCTGGGGGGGAAAAACTGTTTTTT.

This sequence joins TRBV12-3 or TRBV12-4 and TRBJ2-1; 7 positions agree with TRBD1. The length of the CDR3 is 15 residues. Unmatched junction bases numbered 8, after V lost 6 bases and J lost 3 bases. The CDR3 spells CASSAKGTVYNEQFF. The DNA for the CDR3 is TGTGCCAGCAGCGCGAAAGGGACAGTCTACAATGAGCAGTTCTTC.

The DNA of the CDR3 is TGTGCCAGCAGCTTAGTCCTAGGACCTCCGAGGACCGGGGAGCTGTTTTTT. Translated: CASSLVLGPPRTGELFF. J is TRBJ2-2 and V is TRBV7-2; D not resolved. There are 17 residues in the CDR3. Germline V lookup: CDR1 SGHTA, CDR2 FQGNSA. V dropped 1 base and J dropped 5 bases, with 17 bases sitting between them.

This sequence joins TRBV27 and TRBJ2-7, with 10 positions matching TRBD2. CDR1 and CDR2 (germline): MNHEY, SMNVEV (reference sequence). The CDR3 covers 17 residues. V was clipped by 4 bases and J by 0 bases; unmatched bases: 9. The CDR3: CASSSNLAGASSYEQYF. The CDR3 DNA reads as TGTGCCAGCAGTTCCAACCTAGCGGGGGCAAGCTCCTACGAGCAGTACTTC.

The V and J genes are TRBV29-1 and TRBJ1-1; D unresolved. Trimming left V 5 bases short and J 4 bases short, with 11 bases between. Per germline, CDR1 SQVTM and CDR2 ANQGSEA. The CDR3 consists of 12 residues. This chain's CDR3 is CSVRGGSTEAFF. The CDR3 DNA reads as TGCAGCGTTCGGGGAGGTTCCACTGAAGCTTTCTTT.

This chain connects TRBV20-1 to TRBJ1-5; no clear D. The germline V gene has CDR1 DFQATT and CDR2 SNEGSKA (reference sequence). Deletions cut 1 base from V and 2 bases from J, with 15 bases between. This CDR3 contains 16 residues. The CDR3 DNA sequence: TGCAGTGCTAGAGCTGTGGACGCAGTGGGCAATCAGCCCCAGCATTTT. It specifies CSARAVDAVGNQPQHF.

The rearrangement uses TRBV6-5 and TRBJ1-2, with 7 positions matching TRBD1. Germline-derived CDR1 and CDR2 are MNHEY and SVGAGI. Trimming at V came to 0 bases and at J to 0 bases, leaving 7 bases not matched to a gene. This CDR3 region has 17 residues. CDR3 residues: CASSYSSPGGANYGYTF. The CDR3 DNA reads TGTGCCAGCAGTTACTCGAGCCCAGGGGGAGCTAACTATGGCTACACCTTC.

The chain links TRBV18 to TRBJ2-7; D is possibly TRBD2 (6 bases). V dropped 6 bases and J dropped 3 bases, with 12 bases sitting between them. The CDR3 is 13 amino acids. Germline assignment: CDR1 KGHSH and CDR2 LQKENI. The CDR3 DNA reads TGTGCCAGCTCCAAGCAGGGACTCTACGAGCAGTACTTC. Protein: CASSKQGLYEQYF. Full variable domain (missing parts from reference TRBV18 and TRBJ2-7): NAGVMQNPRHLVRRRGQEARLRCSPMKGHSHVYWYRQLPEEGLKFMVYLQKENIIDESGMPKERFSAEFPKEGPSILRIQQVVRGDSAAYFCASSKQGLYEQYFGPGTRLTVT.

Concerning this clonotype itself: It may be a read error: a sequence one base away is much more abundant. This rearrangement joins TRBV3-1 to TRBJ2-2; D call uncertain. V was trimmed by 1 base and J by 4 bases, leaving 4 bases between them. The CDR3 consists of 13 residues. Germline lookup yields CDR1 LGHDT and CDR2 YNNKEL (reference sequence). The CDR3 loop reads CASSQAFTGELFF. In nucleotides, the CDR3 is TGTGCCAGCAGCCAAGCATTCACCGGGGAGCTGTTTTTT.

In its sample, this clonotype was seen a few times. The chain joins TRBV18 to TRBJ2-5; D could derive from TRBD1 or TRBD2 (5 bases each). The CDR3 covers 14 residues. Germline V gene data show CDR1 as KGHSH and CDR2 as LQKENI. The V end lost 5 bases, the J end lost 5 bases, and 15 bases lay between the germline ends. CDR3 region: CASSARGVAETQYF. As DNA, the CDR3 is TGTGCCAGCTCAGCGAGGGGTGTGGCGGAGACCCAGTACTTC.

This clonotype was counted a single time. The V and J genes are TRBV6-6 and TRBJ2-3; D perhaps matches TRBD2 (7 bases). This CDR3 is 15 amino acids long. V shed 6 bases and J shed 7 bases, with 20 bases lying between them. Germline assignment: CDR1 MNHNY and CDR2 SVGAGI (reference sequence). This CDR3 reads CASSPIRGGAYTQYF. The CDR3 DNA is TGTGCCAGCAGCCCGATAAGGGGGGGGGCCTATACGCAGTATTTT.

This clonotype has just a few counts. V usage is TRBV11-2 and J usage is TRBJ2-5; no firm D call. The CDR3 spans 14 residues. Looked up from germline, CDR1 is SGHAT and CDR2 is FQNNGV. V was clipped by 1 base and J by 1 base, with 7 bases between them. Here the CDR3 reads CASSLGALQETQYF. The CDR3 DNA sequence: TGTGCCAGCAGCTTAGGAGCGCTCCAAGAGACCCAGTACTTC. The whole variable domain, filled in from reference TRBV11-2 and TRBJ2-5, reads EAGVAQSPRYKIIEKRQSVAFWCNPISGHATLYWYQQILGQGPKLLIQFQNNGVVDDSQLPKDRFSAERLKGVDSTLKIQPAKLEDSAVYLCASSLGALQETQYFGPGTRLLVL.

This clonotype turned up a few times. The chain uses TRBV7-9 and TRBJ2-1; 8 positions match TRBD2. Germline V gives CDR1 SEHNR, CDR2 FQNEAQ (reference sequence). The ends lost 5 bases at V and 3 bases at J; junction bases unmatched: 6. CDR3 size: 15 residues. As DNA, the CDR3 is TGTGCCAGCAGCCCAGCGGCGGGGGGCTACAATGAGCAGTTCTTC. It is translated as CASSPAAGGYNEQFF.

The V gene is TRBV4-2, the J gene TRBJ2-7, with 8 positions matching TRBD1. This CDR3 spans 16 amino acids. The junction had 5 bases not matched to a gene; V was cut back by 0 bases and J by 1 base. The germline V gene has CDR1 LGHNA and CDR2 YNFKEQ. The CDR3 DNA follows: TGTGCCAGCAGCCAAGAGTTGGGACAGGCGTCCTACGAGCAGTACTTC. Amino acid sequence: CASSQELGQASYEQYF.

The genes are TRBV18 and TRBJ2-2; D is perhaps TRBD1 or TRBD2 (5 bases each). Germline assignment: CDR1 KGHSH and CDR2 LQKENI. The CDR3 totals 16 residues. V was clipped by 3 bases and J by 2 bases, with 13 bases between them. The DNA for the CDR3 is TGTGCCAGCTCACCGACTCCGGGGCTCAACACCGGGGAGCTGTTTTTT. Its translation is CASSPTPGLNTGELFF.

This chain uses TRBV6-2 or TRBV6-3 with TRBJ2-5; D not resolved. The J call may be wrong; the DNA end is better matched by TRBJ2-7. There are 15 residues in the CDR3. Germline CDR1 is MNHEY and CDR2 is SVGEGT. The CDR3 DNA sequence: TGTGCCAGCAGTTACCGTCCCGGAACTACCTACGAGCAGTACTTC. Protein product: CASSYRPGTTYEQYF.

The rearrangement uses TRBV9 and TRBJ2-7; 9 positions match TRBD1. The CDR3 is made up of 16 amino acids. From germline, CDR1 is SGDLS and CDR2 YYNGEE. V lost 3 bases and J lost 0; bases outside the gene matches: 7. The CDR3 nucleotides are TGTGCCAGCAGCGCAACAGGGACAGGGCCCTCCTACGAGCAGTACTTC. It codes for CASSATGTGPSYEQYF.

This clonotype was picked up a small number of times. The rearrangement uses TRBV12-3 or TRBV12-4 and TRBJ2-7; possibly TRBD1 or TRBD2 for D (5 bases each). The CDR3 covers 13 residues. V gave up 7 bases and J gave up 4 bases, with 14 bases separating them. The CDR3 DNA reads TGTGCCAGCACCCAGGGAGCCTATTACGAGCAGTACTTC. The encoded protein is CASTQGAYYEQYF.

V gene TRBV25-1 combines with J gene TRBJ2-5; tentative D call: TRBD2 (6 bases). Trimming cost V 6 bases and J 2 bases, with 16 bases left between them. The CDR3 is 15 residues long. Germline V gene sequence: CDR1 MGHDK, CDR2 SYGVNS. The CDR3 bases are TGTGCCAGCAGGGCCTGGAGGGGAGCTCAAGAGACCCAGTACTTC. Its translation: CASRAWRGAQETQYF.

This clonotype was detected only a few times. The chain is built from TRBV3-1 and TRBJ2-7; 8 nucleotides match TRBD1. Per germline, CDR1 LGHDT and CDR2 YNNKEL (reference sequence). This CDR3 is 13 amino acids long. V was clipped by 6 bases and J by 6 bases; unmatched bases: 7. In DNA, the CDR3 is TGTGCCAGCAGTCGGGCAGGGGGCTTCGAGCAGTACTTC. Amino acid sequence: CASSRAGGFEQYF.